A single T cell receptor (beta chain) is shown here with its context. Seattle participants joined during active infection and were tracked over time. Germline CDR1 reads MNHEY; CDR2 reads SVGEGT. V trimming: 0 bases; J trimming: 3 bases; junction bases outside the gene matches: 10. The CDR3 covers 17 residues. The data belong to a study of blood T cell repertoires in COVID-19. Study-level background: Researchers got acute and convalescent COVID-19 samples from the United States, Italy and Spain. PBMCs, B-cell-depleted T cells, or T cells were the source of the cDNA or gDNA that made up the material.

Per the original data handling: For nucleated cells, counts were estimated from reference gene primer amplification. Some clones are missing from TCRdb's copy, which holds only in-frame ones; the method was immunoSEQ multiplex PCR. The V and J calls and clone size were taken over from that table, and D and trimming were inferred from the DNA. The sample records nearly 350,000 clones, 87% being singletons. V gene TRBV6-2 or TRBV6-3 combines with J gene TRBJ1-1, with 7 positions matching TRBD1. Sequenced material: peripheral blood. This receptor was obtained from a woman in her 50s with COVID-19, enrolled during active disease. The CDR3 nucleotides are TGTGCCAGCAGTTACTCCCAACAGACAGGGATTCACACTGAAGCTTTCTTT. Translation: CASSYSQQTGIHTEAFF.